This T cell receptor beta chain originates from a study of control samples from healthy donors and cancer patients. Looked up from germline, CDR1 is MNHEY and CDR2 is SVGEGT. Deletions cut 5 bases from V and 3 bases from J, with 8 bases between. The CDR3 has 13 amino acids. TCRdb's copy holds only in-frame clones and misses some; the assay was immunoSEQ multiplex PCR. In the table there are roughly 160,000 clones, roughly 94% of which are singletons. This sequence joins TRBV6-2 or TRBV6-3 and TRBJ1-5, with a possible D match to TRBD1 (6 bases). This TCR was recovered from a man aged 60-69 years with colorectal cancer. Sequencing used PBMCs. Here the CDR3 reads CASSGQLNQPQHF. CDR3 bases: TGTGCCAGCAGTGGACAGCTCAATCAGCCCCAGCATTTT.